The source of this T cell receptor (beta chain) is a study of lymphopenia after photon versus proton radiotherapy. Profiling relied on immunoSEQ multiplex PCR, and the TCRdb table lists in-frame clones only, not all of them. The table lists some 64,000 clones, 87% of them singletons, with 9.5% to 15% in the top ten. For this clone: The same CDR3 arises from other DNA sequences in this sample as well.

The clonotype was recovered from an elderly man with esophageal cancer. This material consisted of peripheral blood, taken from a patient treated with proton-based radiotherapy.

This chain's CDR3 is CASSPGTGVGYTF. CDR3 sequence (DNA): TGTGCCAGCAGCCCTGGGACAGGCGTTGGCTACACCTTC. The J gene is TRBJ1-2, the V gene TRBV7-2, with TRBD1 matching 8 bases. Germline V lookup: CDR1 SGHTA, CDR2 FQGNSA. The CDR3 covers 13 residues. V lost 5 bases, J lost 7 bases, and 6 bases stayed unmatched.